One sample yielded the 9 T cell receptor beta chains listed below, sequenced in a study of beta chain features in type 1 diabetes. The antigens of these receptors remain unknown. Sequencing targeted expressed TCRB transcripts, as all isolated RNA had been reverse transcribed. Produced via immunoSEQ multiplex PCR; TCRdb's table is partial and in-frame only. The sample consists of 640,000 or so clones, roughly an eighth of them appearing once. Study-wide results and caveats: Within each of all four CD4+ subsets, Type 1 diabetes patients had TCRB CDR3s that were moderately but significantly shorter.

Specimen: naive CD4+ T cells from blood. These receptors all stem from a young man with type 1 diabetes.

Comments on this clone: The identical CDR3 is also encoded by other nucleotide sequences in the sample. The V call is TRBV5-1, the J call TRBJ2-7, with D possibly called TRBD1 or TRBD2 (5 bases each). This CDR3 spans 14 amino acids. V lost 0 bases and J lost 4, with 11 bases in between. Germline V gene lookup returns CDR1 SGHRS and CDR2 YFSETQ. CDR3 loop: CASSLAGTDYEQYF. The DNA of the CDR3 is TGCGCCAGCAGCTTGGCCGGGACGGATTACGAGCAGTACTTC.

In nucleotides, the CDR3 is TGTGCCAGCAGGGGACCATATAGCAATCAGCCCCAGCATTTT. Translation: CASRGPYSNQPQHF. V gene TRBV2 combines with J gene TRBJ1-5; D may be TRBD1 (5 bases). The CDR3 length is 14 residues. V was cut by 6 bases and J by 0 bases, with 9 bases left in between. Germline CDR1 and CDR2: SNHLY and FYNNEI.

This clone occurred a few times. The chain links TRBV4-1 to TRBJ2-1; no clear D gene. Germline CDR1 and CDR2: MGHRA and YSYEKL. This CDR3 is 13 amino acids long. The germline V and J ends were trimmed by 0 bases and 6 bases, with 6 bases remaining between them. The CDR3 loop reads CASSQDPANEQFF. CDR3 nucleotides: TGCGCCAGCAGCCAAGACCCCGCCAATGAGCAGTTCTTC.

This clone occurred a few times. J is TRBJ1-2 and V is TRBV30; D is unresolved. Trimming left V 4 bases short and J 2 bases short, with 8 bases between. The CDR3 has 12 amino acids. Germline V lookup: CDR1 GTSNPN, CDR2 SVGIG (reference sequence). The chain's CDR3 is CAWKAGNYGYTF. The DNA for the CDR3 is TGTGCCTGGAAAGCCGGGAACTATGGCTACACCTTC. Supplemented by reference TRBV30 and TRBJ1-2, the full variable domain reads SQTIHQWPATLVQPVGSPLSLECTVEGTSNPNLYWYRQAAGRGLQLLFYSVGIGQISSEVPQNLSASRPQDRQFILSSKKLLLSDSGFYLCAWKAGNYGYTFGSGTRLTVV.

This clone was seen a few times. The genes are TRBV5-1 and TRBJ2-6, with 7 positions matching TRBD1. V dropped 3 bases and J dropped 1; count of bases not matched to a gene: 13. The CDR3 covers 19 residues. Germline V gives CDR1 SGHRS, CDR2 YFSETQ. CDR3 bases: TGCGCCAGCAGCTGGGACATGCAAGGGGACAGTTCTGGGGCCAACGTCCTGACTTTC. Protein: CASSWDMQGDSSGANVLTF.

This clone was seen more than once but under ten times. The genes are TRBV18 and TRBJ2-1; weak D call: TRBD1 (6 bases). Germline V gene sequence: CDR1 KGHSH, CDR2 LQKENI. Deletions cut 1 base from V and 4 bases from J, with 11 bases between. The CDR3 runs to 15 residues. CDR3: CASSPRAGEYNEQFF. As DNA, the CDR3 is TGTGCCAGCTCACCACGCGCAGGGGAGTACAATGAGCAGTTCTTC.

This sequence joins TRBV6-5 and TRBJ2-1; no clear D gene. This CDR3 comprises 14 residues. Germline CDR1 MNHEY, CDR2 SVGAGI. V lost 6 bases and J 2 bases, leaving 11 bases between the germline ends. The CDR3 DNA is TGTGCCAGCAGGGCTACGTATCCCTACAATGAGCAGTTCTTC. It codes for CASRATYPYNEQFF.

A note on this clone: This specimen includes other DNA sequences encoding the same CDR3. This sequence joins TRBV7-9 and TRBJ2-3; D gene unclear. In germline, CDR1 is SEHNR, CDR2 FQNEAQ (reference sequence). The ends were cut back, 2 bases at V and 3 bases at J, with 6 bases in the middle. CDR3 length equals 13 residues. The DNA for the CDR3 is TGTGCCAGCAGCTTATTGTATACAGATACGCAGTATTTT. This codes for CASSLLYTDTQYF. The complete variable domain, with remaining parts taken from reference TRBV7-9 and TRBJ2-3, reads DTGVSQNPRHKITKRGQNVTFRCDPISEHNRLYWYRQTLGQGPEFLTYFQNEAQLEKSRLLSDRFSAERPKGSFSTLEIQRTEQGDSAMYLCASSLLYTDTQYFGPGTRLTVL.

This clone has a handful of counts. V is TRBV13 and J is TRBJ1-1; D possibly corresponds to TRBD1 (5 bases). Trimming took 5 bases from V and 0 from J, leaving 10 bases between them. Germline CDR1 and CDR2: PRHDT and FYEKMQ (reference sequence). The CDR3 loop spans 14 amino acids. The CDR3 region is CASSPGHLNTEAFF. The CDR3 nucleotides are TGTGCCAGCAGCCCTGGACACTTGAACACTGAAGCTTTCTTT.